The clone carrying this T cell receptor beta chain was observed a few times. This entry comes from a study of T cells after yellow fever vaccination. CDR1 is MNHNY and CDR2 is SVGAGI in the germline V gene (reference sequence). The CDR3 extends over 12 amino acids. Trimming removed 0 bases at V and 10 bases at J, with 7 bases between. Generation of TCR cDNA used 5'RACE template switching (which added a universal primer site and UMIs). One entry per CDR3 protein, called by TCRdb with MiXCR from the 5' RACE reads. The table lists 450,000 to 650,000 distinct CDR3 sequences, approximately 13% of them singletons.

The specimen comprised PBMCs, sampled on the day of the yellow fever booster vaccination. The receptor's source is a man aged 25 to 40 who received the YFV17D yellow fever vaccine. This chain connects TRBV6-6 to TRBJ2-1, with unresolved D. The CDR3 region is CASSYSGQEQFF. In DNA, the CDR3 is TGTGCCAGCAGTTACTCTGGCCAGGAGCAGTTCTTC.